The clone carrying this T cell receptor (beta chain) is medium-sized within its sample. The antigen remains unidentified. Germline CDR1 is KGHDR and CDR2 is SFDVKD. Between the trimmed V and J ends, which lost 3 bases and 4 bases, there was a span of 12 bases. The CDR3 is 14 amino acids. TCRdb used MiXCR to reprocess the reads, holding one entry per CDR3 protein. The repertoire holds some 3,500 distinct CDR3 sequences, with about 14% as singletons. This record belongs to a study of liver allograft versus peripheral blood T cells. Across the study: What was compared were the T cell receptor repertoires in transplanted livers and those in the peripheral blood of recipients.

Overall study results and limits: Reportedly, the T cell receptor repertoires inside liver allografts were not the same as those in peripheral blood.

The rearrangement uses TRBV24-1 and TRBJ2-7; tentative D call: TRBD1 (6 bases). This TCR derives from a human patient who had a liver transplant. Certain T cells may be donor cells from the graft. CDR3 in DNA: TGTGCCACCAGTGATGCACAGGGTACGTACGAGCAGTACTTC. Translating gives CATSDAQGTYEQYF.